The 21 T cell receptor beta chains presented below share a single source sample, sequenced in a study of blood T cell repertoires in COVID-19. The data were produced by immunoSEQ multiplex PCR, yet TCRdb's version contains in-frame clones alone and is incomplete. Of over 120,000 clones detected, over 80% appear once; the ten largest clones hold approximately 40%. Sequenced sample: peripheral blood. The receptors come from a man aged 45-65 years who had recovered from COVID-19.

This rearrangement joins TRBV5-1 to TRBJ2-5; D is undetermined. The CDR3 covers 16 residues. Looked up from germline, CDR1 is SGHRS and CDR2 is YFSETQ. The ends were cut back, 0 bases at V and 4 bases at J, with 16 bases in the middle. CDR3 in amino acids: CASSLGLQTEIETQYF. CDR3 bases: TGCGCCAGCAGCTTGGGGCTACAGACCGAGATAGAGACCCAGTACTTC.

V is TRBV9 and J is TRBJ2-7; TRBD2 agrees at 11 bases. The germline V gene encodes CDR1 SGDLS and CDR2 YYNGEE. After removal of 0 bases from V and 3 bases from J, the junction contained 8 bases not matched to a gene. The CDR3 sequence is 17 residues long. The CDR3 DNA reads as TGTGCCAGCAGCGTAGGTCTAGCGGGGGGCACGAACTACGAGCAGTACTTC. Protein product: CASSVGLAGGTNYEQYF.

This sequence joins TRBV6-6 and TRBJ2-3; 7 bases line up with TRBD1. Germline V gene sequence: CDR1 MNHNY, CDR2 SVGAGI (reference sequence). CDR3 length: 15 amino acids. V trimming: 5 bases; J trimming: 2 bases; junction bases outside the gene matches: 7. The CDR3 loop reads CASSRTGNPTDTQYF. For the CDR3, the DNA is TGTGCCAGCAGTCGGACAGGAAACCCCACAGATACGCAGTATTTT.

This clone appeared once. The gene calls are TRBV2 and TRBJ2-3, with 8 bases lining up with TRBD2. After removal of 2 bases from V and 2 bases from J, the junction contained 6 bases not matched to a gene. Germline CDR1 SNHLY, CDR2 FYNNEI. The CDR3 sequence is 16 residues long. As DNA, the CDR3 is TGTGCCAGCAGTGAACCCCGGCGGGGGGACACAGATACGCAGTATTTT. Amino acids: CASSEPRRGDTDTQYF.

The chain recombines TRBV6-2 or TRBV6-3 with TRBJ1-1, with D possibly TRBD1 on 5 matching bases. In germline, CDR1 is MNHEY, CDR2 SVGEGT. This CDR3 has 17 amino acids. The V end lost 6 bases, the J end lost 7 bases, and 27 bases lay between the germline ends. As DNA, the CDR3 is TGTGCCAGCAGCCTACCTTCGTTCGTGGCGGGGCGACTTGAAGCTTTCTTT. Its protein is CASSLPSFVAGRLEAFF.

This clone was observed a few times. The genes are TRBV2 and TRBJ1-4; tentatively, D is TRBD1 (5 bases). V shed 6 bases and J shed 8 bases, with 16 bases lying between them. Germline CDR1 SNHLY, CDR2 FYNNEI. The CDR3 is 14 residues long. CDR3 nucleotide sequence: TGTGCCAGCAGACCCGGGCAGGGTTGGGAAAAACTGTTTTTT. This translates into CASRPGQGWEKLFF. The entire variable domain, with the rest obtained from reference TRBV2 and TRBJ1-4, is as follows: EPEVTQTPSHQVTQMGQEVILRCVPISNHLYFYWYRQILGQKVEFLVSFYNNEISEKSEIFDDQFSVERPDGSNFTLKIRSTKLEDSAMYFCASRPGQGWEKLFFGSGTQLSVL.

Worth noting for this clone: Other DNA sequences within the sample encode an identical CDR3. CDR3: CASSLRTGGTGELFF. The CDR3 DNA follows: TGTGCCAGCAGCTTGCGGACAGGGGGCACCGGGGAGCTGTTTTTT. The rearrangement joins TRBV7-2 to TRBJ2-2; 10 nucleotides match TRBD1. The trim removed 3 bases at V and 4 bases at J, leaving 2 bases unmatched. Germline V gives CDR1 SGHTA, CDR2 FQGNSA. The CDR3 is 15 amino acids.

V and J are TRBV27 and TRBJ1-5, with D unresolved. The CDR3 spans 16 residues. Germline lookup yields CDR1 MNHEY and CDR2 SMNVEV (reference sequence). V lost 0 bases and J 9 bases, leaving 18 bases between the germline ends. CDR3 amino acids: CASSLSPVEGIWPQHF. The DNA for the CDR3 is TGTGCCAGCAGTTTATCCCCCGTAGAGGGCATATGGCCCCAGCATTTT.

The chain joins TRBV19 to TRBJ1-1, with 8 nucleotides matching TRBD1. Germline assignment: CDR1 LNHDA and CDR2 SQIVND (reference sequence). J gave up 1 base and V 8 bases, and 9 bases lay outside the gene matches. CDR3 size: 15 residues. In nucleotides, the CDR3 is TGTGCCAGTTCCTGGGGACAGGTGGAGAACACTGAAGCTTTCTTT. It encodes CASSWGQVENTEAFF.

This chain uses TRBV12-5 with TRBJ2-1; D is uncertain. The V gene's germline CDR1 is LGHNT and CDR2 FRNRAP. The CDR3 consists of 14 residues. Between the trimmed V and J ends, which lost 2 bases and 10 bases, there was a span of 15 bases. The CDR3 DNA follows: TGTGCTAGTGGTTTGAGTGAGGTACATTGGGAGCAGTTCTTC. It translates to CASGLSEVHWEQFF.

CDR3 coding DNA: TGTGCCAGCAGCTTAGCTCAGGGCAGGACGATTATCTCTGGAAACACCATATATTTT. Translating it yields CASSLAQGRTIISGNTIYF. The chain couples TRBV7-9 to TRBJ1-3; a weak D match, TRBD1 (5 bases). Germline-derived CDR1 and CDR2 are SEHNR and FQNEAQ (reference sequence). The CDR3 length is 19 residues. V shed 0 bases and J shed 0 bases, with 18 bases lying between them.

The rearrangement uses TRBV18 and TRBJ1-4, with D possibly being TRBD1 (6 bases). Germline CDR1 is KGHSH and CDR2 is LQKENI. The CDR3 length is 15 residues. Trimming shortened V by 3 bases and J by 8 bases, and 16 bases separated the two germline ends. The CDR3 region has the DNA TGTGCCAGCTCACCCACGGACAGAAAGTACGAAAAACTGTTTTTT. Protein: CASSPTDRKYEKLFF.

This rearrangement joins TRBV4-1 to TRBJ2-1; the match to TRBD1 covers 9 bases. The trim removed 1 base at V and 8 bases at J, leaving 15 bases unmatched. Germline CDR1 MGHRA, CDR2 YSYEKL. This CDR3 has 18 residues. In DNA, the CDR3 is TGCGCCAGCAGCCAAGGTTTACGACCGGGACAGGGTTTGCATGAGCAGTTCTTC. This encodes CASSQGLRPGQGLHEQFF.

As DNA, the CDR3 is TGCGCCAGCAGCCATTTCCTCAGGGGGCGCAACACTGAAGCTTTCTTT. Residues: CASSHFLRGRNTEAFF. This chain uses TRBV4-1 with TRBJ1-1; TRBD1 aligns across 8 bases. V was pared by 3 bases and J by 2 bases, with 8 bases of the junction left unmatched. Germline lookup yields CDR1 MGHRA and CDR2 YSYEKL. The CDR3 has 16 residues.

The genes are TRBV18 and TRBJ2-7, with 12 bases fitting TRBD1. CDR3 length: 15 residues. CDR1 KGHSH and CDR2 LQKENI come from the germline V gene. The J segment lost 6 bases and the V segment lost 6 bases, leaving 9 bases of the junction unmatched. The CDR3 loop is CASSQSGQGAIEQYF. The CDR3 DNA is TGTGCCAGCTCGCAATCGGGACAGGGGGCAATCGAGCAGTACTTC.

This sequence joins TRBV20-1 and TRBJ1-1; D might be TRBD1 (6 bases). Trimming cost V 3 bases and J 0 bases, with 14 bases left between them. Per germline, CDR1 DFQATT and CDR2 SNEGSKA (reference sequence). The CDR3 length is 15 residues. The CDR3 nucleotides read TGCAGTGCTAGTACTCCCGGGACAATGAACACTGAAGCTTTCTTT. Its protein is CSASTPGTMNTEAFF.

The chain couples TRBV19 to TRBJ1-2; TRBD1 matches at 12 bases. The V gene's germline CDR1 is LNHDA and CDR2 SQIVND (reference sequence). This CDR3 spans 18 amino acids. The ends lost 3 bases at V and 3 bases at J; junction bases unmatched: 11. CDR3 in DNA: TGTGCCAGTAGTATGGTGGGACAGGGGGCCGTCCTTGACTATGGCTACACCTTC. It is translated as CASSMVGQGAVLDYGYTF.

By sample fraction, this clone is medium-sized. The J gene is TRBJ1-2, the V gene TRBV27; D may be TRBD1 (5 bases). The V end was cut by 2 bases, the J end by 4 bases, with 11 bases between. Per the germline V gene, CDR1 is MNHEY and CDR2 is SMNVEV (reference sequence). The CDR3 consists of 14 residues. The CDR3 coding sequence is TGTGCCAGCAGTTTAGCAGGCAGGGCCTATGGCTACACCTTC. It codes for CASSLAGRAYGYTF.

Here the CDR3 reads CASSLISGGVGETQYF. The CDR3 nucleotides read TGTGCCAGCAGCTTAATTAGCGGGGGTGTGGGAGAGACCCAGTACTTC. This chain joins TRBV7-6 and TRBJ2-5; 9 bases map to TRBD2. CDR1 is SGHVS, CDR2 FNYEAQ, per germline. The CDR3 sequence is 16 residues long. Unmatched junction bases numbered 8, after V lost 2 bases and J lost 4 bases.

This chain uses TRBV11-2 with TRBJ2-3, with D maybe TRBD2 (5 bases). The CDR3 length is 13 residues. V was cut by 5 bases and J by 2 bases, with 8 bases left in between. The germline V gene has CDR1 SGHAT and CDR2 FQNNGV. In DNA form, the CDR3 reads TGTGCCAGCAGCCCCGGGGTCACAGATACGCAGTATTTT. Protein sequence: CASSPGVTDTQYF.

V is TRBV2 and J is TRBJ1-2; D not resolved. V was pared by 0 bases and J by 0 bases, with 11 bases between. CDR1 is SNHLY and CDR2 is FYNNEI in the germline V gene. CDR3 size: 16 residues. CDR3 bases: TGTGCCAGCAGTGAAGCGAGGGCACCGCCTAACTATGGCTACACCTTC. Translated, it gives CASSEARAPPNYGYTF.